These 5 T cell receptor beta chains were all obtained from the same sample, sequenced in a study of blood T cell repertoires in COVID-19. Assay used: immunoSEQ multiplex PCR; TCRdb lists only in-frame clones, some missing. The data show roughly 110,000 clones, with 81% seen just once and 1.5% to 1.9% held by the top ten. Sequenced input: peripheral blood. The receptors shown here come from a man between 50 and 59 years old with acute or convalescent COVID-19.

This chain links TRBV27 with TRBJ1-2; D unclear. V lost 5 bases and J lost 4, with 14 bases in between. Per the germline V gene, CDR1 is MNHEY and CDR2 is SMNVEV (reference sequence). The CDR3 covers 14 residues. CDR3 DNA: TGTGCCAGCAGTCCCTCGATCGGACTCTATGGCTACACCTTC. Translated, it gives CASSPSIGLYGYTF.

The V gene is TRBV3-1 (or the pseudogene TRBV3-2), the J gene TRBJ2-1, with 16 bases identical to TRBD2. V shed 3 bases, J shed 7 bases, and the junction held 9 bases outside the gene matches. The length of the CDR3 is 18 residues. CDR1 LGHDT and CDR2 YNNKEL come from the germline V gene (reference sequence). The CDR3 DNA reads TGTGCCAGCAGCCACGGCGGGACTAGCGGGGGGGCTAGGAATGAGCAGTTCTTC. Translation gives CASSHGGTSGGARNEQFF.

This clone was detected once. The chain couples TRBV30 to TRBJ1-2; weak D call: TRBD1 (5 bases). CDR3 length equals 14 residues. Germline CDR1 GTSNPN, CDR2 SVGIG (reference sequence). Trimming left V 3 bases short and J 7 bases short, with 18 bases between. CDR3 coding DNA: TGTGCCTGGAGATGGCCGGGGGGGGTCGGTGGCTACACCTTC. It is translated as CAWRWPGGVGGYTF.

This clone has a single count. The chain combines TRBV27 with TRBJ1-5; D remains unclear. CDR1 is MNHEY, CDR2 SMNVEV, per germline (reference sequence). This CDR3 contains 15 residues. Trimming took 0 bases from V and 1 from J, leaving 7 bases between them. CDR3 in DNA: TGTGCCAGCAGTTTATCAGCGGGGAGCAATCAGCCCCAGCATTTT. It specifies CASSLSAGSNQPQHF.

The chain is built from TRBV5-1 and TRBJ1-6; D is unresolved. Germline loops: CDR1 SGHRS, CDR2 YFSETQ. CDR3 length: 14 residues. Trimming took 0 bases from V and 7 from J, leaving 8 bases between them. CDR3 sequence: CASSLAGGNSPLHF. CDR3 DNA: TGCGCCAGCAGCTTGGCAGGTGGGAATTCACCCCTCCACTTT.